This TCR beta chain derives from a study of blood T cell repertoires in COVID-19 (dated by TCRdb to the early 2020s). Regarding the study in general: Samples covering the acute and convalescent phases of COVID-19 were provided by collaborators in the United States, Italy and Spain. The material from the prospective study consisted of cDNA or gDNA derived from T cells, B-cell-depleted T cells, or PBMCs. The dataset comprised deeply sampled blood TCRbeta repertoires from subjects exposed to, actively infected with, or recovered from COVID-19. The repertoires were released in a freely available public database intended as a resource for research on the immune response to SARS-CoV-2. Samples came from the ongoing ImmuneRACE study (first 160 participants) plus 1,254 subjects from 6 global collaborators. Nearly every sample came with metadata listing a de-identified subject ID, COVID-19 status, age in years and sex. Where available, HLA class I and class II types were obtained from metadata supplied by the sample provider rather than from assay-based typing. Points the paper makes about the study in general: Clinical and demographic metadata were provided uncurated, with the amount varying by source and participant.

The collaborating institutions used their own protocols to collect whole blood in K2EDTA tubes. For TCRbeta analysis, collaborators shipped samples as frozen whole blood, isolated PBMCs, or DNA extracted from either of those sample types. The immunoSEQ Assay, a bias-controlled multiplex PCR, was used to amplify TCRbeta CDR3 regions from genomic DNA. Regarding the original processing steps: The number of nucleated cells in each sample was estimated from the amplification of reference gene primers within the assay. To quantify the absolute abundance of each unique TCRbeta CDR3 rearrangement, sequence reads were collapsed and filtered. For each sample, productive Simpson clonality was calculated by taking the square root of Simpson's diversity index across productive rearrangements. In its TCRdb copy, this immuneACCESS table keeps in-frame sequences only and misses some clones. Where compared with another copy, unresolved V genes explain less than half of these, and the others have no known cause. V and J calls and clone size are those listed in that table; D and trimming were worked out from the DNA. This sample holds under 95,000 clones; 70% to 85% were observed only once. 26% of the sample comes from the top ten.

A note on this clone: No cognate antigen has been identified for it. Base qualities are not recorded, but no much larger clone differs from it by a single base.

The germline ends are 12 bases apart after V is trimmed by 3 bases and J by 1 base. From the cysteine through the phenylalanine, the CDR3 covers 15 amino acids. CDR3 DNA only is kept here, 45 bases in frame from base 1. CDR1 and CDR2, looked up from the germline V gene, are MDHEN and SYDVKM. The chain employs TRBV28 and TRBJ1-2; matching of 5 bases hints at TRBD1 as the D gene. This TCR was sampled from a man aged 55 to 70 with active or convalescent COVID-19. The sample consisted of peripheral blood. Read as DNA, the sequence is TGTGCCAGCAGTTTTGGGGGGGTCGATAACTATGGCTACACCTTC. Its protein is CASSFGGVDNYGYTF.